Following are 15 T cell receptor beta chains from one sample sequenced in a study of blood T cell repertoires in COVID-19. The table came from immunoSEQ multiplex PCR; TCRdb's copy has only in-frame clones and leaves some out. Of approximately 300,000 clones detected, roughly 88% appear once; the ten largest clones hold 4%. Sequencing was performed on peripheral blood. All receptors derive from a woman between 50 and 59 years old with active or convalescent COVID-19.

The chain combines TRBV10-3 with TRBJ2-1; maybe TRBD2 (5 bases). CDR1 and CDR2 (germline): ENHRY, SYGVKD. Trimming took off 6 bases at V and 5 bases at J, with 17 bases between the two ends. The CDR3 totals 15 residues. The CDR3 DNA sequence: TGTGCCATCAGCTACAGTCCTCTCGGGGACAATGAGCAGTTCTTC. Translation: CAISYSPLGDNEQFF.

V gene TRBV7-8 combines with J gene TRBJ2-7; D possibly corresponds to TRBD1 (5 bases). Between the trimmed V and J ends, which lost 1 base and 6 bases, there was a span of 16 bases. CDR1 and CDR2 from the germline V gene are SGHVS and FQNEAQ. The CDR3 has 15 amino acids. The CDR3, as DNA: TGTGCCAGCAGCTTAGACGGCCTCTCAAGGGGCGAGCAGTACTTC. Translated, it gives CASSLDGLSRGEQYF.

The chain recombines TRBV5-1 with TRBJ2-2; perhaps TRBD1 as D (6 bases). Trimming cost V 4 bases and J 6 bases, with 13 bases left between them. Germline loops: CDR1 SGHRS, CDR2 YFSETQ. The CDR3 spans 14 residues. This chain's CDR3 is CASSEGQRAGELFF. Here the CDR3 DNA reads TGCGCCAGCAGCGAGGGACAACGGGCCGGGGAGCTGTTTTTT.

The gene calls are TRBV4-3 and TRBJ2-1, with 7 bases matching TRBD2. The CDR3 is made up of 17 amino acids. Germline V CDR1 and CDR2: LGHNA, YSLEER. V shed 0 bases and J 2 bases; nucleotides not matched to a gene: 7. CDR3 protein: CASSQDSSAGAYNEQFF. The CDR3 nucleotides read TGCGCCAGCAGCCAAGATTCGTCCGCGGGAGCCTACAATGAGCAGTTCTTC.

This chain connects TRBV27 to TRBJ2-3, with TRBD2 identical over 9 bases. V lost 5 bases and J lost 2; bases outside the gene matches: 8. In germline, CDR1 is MNHEY, CDR2 SMNVEV (reference sequence). The CDR3 consists of 16 residues. As DNA, the CDR3 is TGTGCCAGCAGTCCCAGTGGGGGACTAGCCACAGATACGCAGTATTTT. Translation gives CASSPSGGLATDTQYF.

The chain is built from TRBV14 and TRBJ1-1; the D is unclear. The CDR3 covers 13 residues. Germline CDR1 and CDR2: SGHDN and FVKESK. The V end was cut by 4 bases, the J end by 4 bases, with 10 bases between. CDR3 DNA sequence: TGTGCCAGCAGCCCCTACACGGGCACTGAAGCTTTCTTT. Amino acids: CASSPYTGTEAFF.

This clone has a handful of counts. V and J are TRBV7-3 and TRBJ2-2; 8 bases match TRBD2. The J segment lost 3 bases and the V segment lost 4 bases, leaving 4 bases of the junction unmatched. The CDR3 loop spans 15 amino acids. CDR1 and CDR2 (germline): SGHTA, FQGTGA. The CDR3 coding sequence is TGTGCCAGCAGCTCGGTCGGGGGGGACACCGGGGAGCTGTTTTTT. It specifies CASSSVGGDTGELFF.

The chain is built from TRBV7-9 and TRBJ1-1; D remains unclear. Germline CDR1 SEHNR, CDR2 FQNEAQ (reference sequence). This CDR3 has 14 residues. V gave up 5 bases and J gave up 0 bases, with 10 bases separating them. The CDR3 protein is CASSPGLVNTEAFF. The CDR3 DNA reads TGTGCCAGCAGCCCAGGATTAGTGAACACTGAAGCTTTCTTT.

This chain uses TRBV13 with TRBJ2-3; perhaps TRBD2 as D (5 bases). The CDR3 has 13 residues. Germline V gene lookup returns CDR1 PRHDT and CDR2 FYEKMQ (reference sequence). Deletions cut 3 bases from V and 7 bases from J, with 11 bases between. The CDR3 nucleotides read TGTGCCAGCAGCTTTACTAGTCCAAATACGCAGTATTTT. It encodes CASSFTSPNTQYF.

This chain joins TRBV5-1 and TRBJ1-1; D uncertain. This CDR3 is built from 14 residues. Germline CDR1 is SGHRS and CDR2 is YFSETQ. Trimming left V 6 bases short and J 7 bases short, with 19 bases between. The CDR3 is CASKPREGYLEAFF. The CDR3 region has the DNA TGCGCCAGCAAGCCCCGGGAAGGCTACCTTGAAGCTTTCTTT.

This clone was recorded only once. The chain employs TRBV7-8 and TRBJ1-2; D is unresolved. V dropped 5 bases and J dropped 4 bases, with 20 bases sitting between them. This CDR3 has 16 residues. Looked up from germline, CDR1 is SGHVS and CDR2 is FQNEAQ. CDR3 residues: CASSLLPRHSGYGYTF. The DNA for the CDR3 is TGTGCCAGCAGCCTCCTTCCTCGGCATTCGGGCTATGGCTACACCTTC.

J is TRBJ2-2 and V is TRBV18, with D possibly TRBD1 on 6 matching bases. The germline gives CDR1 KGHSH, CDR2 LQKENI. Deletions cut 7 bases from V and 6 bases from J, with 12 bases between. The CDR3 sequence is 13 residues long. The CDR3 region has the DNA TGTGCCAGCTTCCCGACAGGCGCCGGGGAGCTGTTTTTT. Amino acid sequence: CASFPTGAGELFF.

The CDR3 sequence is CASSSLPSYNEQFF. CDR3 sequence (DNA): TGTGCCAGCAGCTCACTACCGTCCTACAATGAGCAGTTCTTC. This chain links TRBV7-3 with TRBJ2-1; D is unclear. The CDR3 totals 14 residues. The germline V gene encodes CDR1 SGHTA and CDR2 FQGTGA. V gave up 4 bases and J gave up 1 base, with 8 bases separating them.

The chain has TRBV27 and TRBJ2-7, with 7 bases aligning to TRBD2. The CDR3 contains 14 residues. The V gene's germline CDR1 is MNHEY and CDR2 SMNVEV (reference sequence). V was pared by 4 bases and J by 3 bases, with 6 bases of the junction left unmatched. CDR3 nucleotides: TGTGCCAGCAGTTATAGCGGGCGGTTCTACGAGCAGTACTTC. The encoded protein is CASSYSGRFYEQYF.

V gene TRBV4-3 combines with J gene TRBJ1-1; 7 nucleotides match TRBD1. Germline CDR1 is LGHNA and CDR2 is YSLEER. CDR3 length equals 14 residues. The V segment lost 5 bases and the J segment 3 bases; nucleotides outside the gene matches: 6. The CDR3 spells CASSYSTGDTEAFF. The CDR3 region has the DNA TGCGCCAGCAGCTATTCCACAGGGGACACTGAAGCTTTCTTT.